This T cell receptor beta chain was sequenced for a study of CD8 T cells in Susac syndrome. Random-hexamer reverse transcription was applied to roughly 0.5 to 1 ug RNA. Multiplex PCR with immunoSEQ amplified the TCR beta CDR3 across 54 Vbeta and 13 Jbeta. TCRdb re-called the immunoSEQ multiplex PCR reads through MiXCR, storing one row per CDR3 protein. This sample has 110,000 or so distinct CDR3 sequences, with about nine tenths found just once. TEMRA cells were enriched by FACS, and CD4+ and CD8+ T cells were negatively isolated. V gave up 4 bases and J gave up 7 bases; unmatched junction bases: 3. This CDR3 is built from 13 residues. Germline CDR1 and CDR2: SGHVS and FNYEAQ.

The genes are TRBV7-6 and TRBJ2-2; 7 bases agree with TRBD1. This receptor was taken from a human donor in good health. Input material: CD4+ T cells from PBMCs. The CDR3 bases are TGTGCCAGCAGCTCGACAGGGATCGGGGAGCTGTTTTTT. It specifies CASSSTGIGELFF.